The rows below give T cell receptor beta chains drawn from one sample of a study of blood T cell repertoires in COVID-19. TCRdb keeps only in-frame clones here, not all; method: immunoSEQ multiplex PCR. In the table there are 45,000 to 65,000 clones, roughly 81% of which are singletons. Specimen: peripheral blood. These receptor sequences come from an older woman with acute or convalescent COVID-19. Each CDR3 is given without its conserved first and last residue. Clone size is shown for a subset of rows, as once, few, many or a class of expanded clone.

CDR3 protein	clone size	V gene	J gene
ASSSDRGGSTQY	-	TRBV5-1	TRBJ2-3
ASSHGPPTGGTDTQY	-	TRBV5-1	TRBJ2-3
ASSLERTGGFTEAF	-	TRBV5-1	TRBJ1-1
ASRFSGGLAETQY	-	TRBV28	TRBJ2-5
ASSREGNTEAF	-	TRBV7-2	TRBJ1-1
AGRTYNEQF	-	TRBV2	TRBJ2-1
ASTYGQGVGSPLH	-	TRBV3-1/TRBV3-2	TRBJ1-6
ATSLRVGDQPQH	-	TRBV15	TRBJ1-5
ASSIVLWGLAGPSSYNEQF	-	TRBV19	TRBJ2-1
ASSLSGMPYEQY	-	TRBV27	TRBJ2-7
ASTQYDRGTYEQY	-	TRBV6-5	TRBJ2-7
ASSETGGNSPLH	-	TRBV10-2	TRBJ1-6
ASSSLTGAWGEQY	-	TRBV28	TRBJ2-7
ASSQPPGQGGTEAF	once	TRBV4-1	TRBJ1-1
ASSQDPFTSGSEQY	-	TRBV3-1/TRBV3-2	TRBJ2-7
ASSPGTVEGQF	-	TRBV7-3	TRBJ2-1
ASSLVRGETQY	-	TRBV7-2	TRBJ2-5
ASKTGPSQPQH	-	TRBV28	TRBJ1-5
ASSQRQGYEQY	few	TRBV4-1	TRBJ2-7
AISTQGEKLF	few	TRBV10-3	TRBJ1-4
AWSVRGGGNQPQH	once	TRBV30	TRBJ1-5
ASSPAGSYEQY	-	TRBV18	TRBJ2-7
ASSLVGTGSYSPLH	-	TRBV5-1	TRBJ1-6
ASSFIQANTGELF	-	TRBV7-2	TRBJ2-2
ASSQAQGDSPLH	-	TRBV3-1/TRBV3-2	TRBJ1-6
ASVHRGQGASNTEAF	-	TRBV19	TRBJ1-1
AISESNNQETQY	once	TRBV10-3	TRBJ2-5
ASSAGTGSSYEQY	few	TRBV6-6	TRBJ2-7
ASSVGSWGEVEKLF	once	TRBV5-6	TRBJ1-4
ASSDLRGRWDTEAF	-	TRBV6-1	TRBJ1-1
AISEIERGANEQY	-	TRBV10-3	TRBJ2-7
ASSLVRNQPQH	-	TRBV7-8	TRBJ1-5
ASSDRVTGRNQPQH	-	TRBV19	TRBJ1-5
ASSQDGPGHRGNQPQH	-	TRBV3-1/TRBV3-2	TRBJ1-5
ATSRLDGGYT	-	TRBV15	TRBJ1-2
SGYNSITEAF	-	TRBV29-1	TRBJ1-1
ASSPPGHRIYEQY	-	TRBV5-8	TRBJ2-7
ASSPRDRHREQY	once	TRBV27	TRBJ2-7
ASSPGTGRREQY	few	TRBV2	TRBJ2-7
ASSLNGGGSQGGGYT	few	TRBV7-3	TRBJ1-2
ASSQGTSPYEQY	-	TRBV3-1/TRBV3-2	TRBJ2-7
ASSLVRGRGPGELF	-	TRBV7-8	TRBJ2-2
ASSRLDRENYGYT	-	TRBV5-4	TRBJ1-2
ASSRDRGSNQPQH	once	TRBV5-4	TRBJ1-5
ASSNRDSGRGNYGYT	few	TRBV19	TRBJ1-2
ASGTGLSNQPQH	-	TRBV2	TRBJ1-5
ASSRRQGAENTEAF	-	TRBV18	TRBJ1-1
ASSLQNSGNTIY	-	TRBV5-1	TRBJ1-3
ASSFTGGSEKLF	-	TRBV27	TRBJ1-4